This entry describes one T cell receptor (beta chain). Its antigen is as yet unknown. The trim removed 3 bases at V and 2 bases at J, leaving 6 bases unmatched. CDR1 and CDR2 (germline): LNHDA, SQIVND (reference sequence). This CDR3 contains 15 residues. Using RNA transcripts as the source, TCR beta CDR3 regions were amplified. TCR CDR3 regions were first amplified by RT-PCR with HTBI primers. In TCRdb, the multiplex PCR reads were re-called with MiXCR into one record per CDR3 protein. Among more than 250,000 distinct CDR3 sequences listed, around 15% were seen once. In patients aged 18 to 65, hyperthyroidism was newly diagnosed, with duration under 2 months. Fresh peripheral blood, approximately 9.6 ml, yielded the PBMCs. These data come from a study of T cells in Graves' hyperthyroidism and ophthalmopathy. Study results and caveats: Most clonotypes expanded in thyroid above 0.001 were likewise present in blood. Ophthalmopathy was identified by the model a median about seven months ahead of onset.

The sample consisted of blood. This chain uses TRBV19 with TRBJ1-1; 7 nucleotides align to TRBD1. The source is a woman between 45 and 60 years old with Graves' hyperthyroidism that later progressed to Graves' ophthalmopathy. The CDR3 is CASSISDRANTEAFF. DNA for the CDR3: TGTGCCAGTAGTATTTCCGACAGGGCAAACACTGAAGCTTTCTTT.